One sample yielded the 19 T cell receptor beta chains listed below, sequenced in a study of OX40 agonist ivuxolimab in advanced cancers. The assay was immunoSEQ multiplex PCR, and TCRdb's table has in-frame clones only and misses some. The sample holds 100,000 to 110,000 clones; less than 95% are singletons and the top ten take about 0.51%. This sample comprised CD4+ or CD8+ T cells sorted from blood, obtained in a trial of the OX40 agonist ivuxolimab. The receptors were gathered from an adult with an advanced solid tumor such as melanoma, head and neck, liver or kidney cancer.

The CDR3 region is CASRPGDRFYGYTF. The CDR3 DNA reads as TGTGCCAGCCGGCCAGGGGACCGTTTCTATGGCTACACCTTC. This chain connects TRBV28 to TRBJ1-2; TRBD1 is a possible D gene (6 bases). The CDR3 has 14 residues. V was cut by 8 bases and J by 4 bases, with 17 bases left in between. In germline, CDR1 is MDHEN, CDR2 SYDVKM.

The chain combines TRBV19 with TRBJ2-1, with D tentatively TRBD1 (5 bases). Germline V gene lookup returns CDR1 LNHDA and CDR2 SQIVND (reference sequence). V lost 7 bases and J lost 6, with 10 bases in between. The CDR3 loop spans 12 amino acids. DNA of the CDR3: TGTGCCAGTAATTCAGGGCGCAATGAGCAGTTCTTC. Protein product: CASNSGRNEQFF.

The chain recombines TRBV28 with TRBJ1-2; no clear D. The CDR3 has 17 amino acids. CDR1 and CDR2 (germline): MDHEN, SYDVKM. V was trimmed by 4 bases and J by 3 bases, leaving 21 bases between them. In nucleotides, the CDR3 is TGTGCCAGCAGTTCCCCCGGCGGCGGAGGGTTGTACTATGGCTACACCTTC. This codes for CASSSPGGGGLYYGYTF.

This sequence joins TRBV28 and TRBJ1-1; D possibly corresponds to TRBD1 (5 bases). Germline CDR1 is MDHEN and CDR2 is SYDVKM. The CDR3 extends over 13 amino acids. The V and J ends lost 6 bases and 2 bases respectively, with 10 bases between them. The CDR3 nucleotides read TGTGCCAGCAGCTGGGGGTCAAACACTGAAGCTTTCTTT. Its translation is CASSWGSNTEAFF.

This rearrangement joins TRBV7-9 to TRBJ1-1; 7 bases agree with TRBD1. This CDR3 has 14 residues. J gave up 7 bases and V 4 bases, and 9 bases lay outside the gene matches. Germline V gene lookup returns CDR1 SEHNR and CDR2 FQNEAQ (reference sequence). The CDR3 sequence is CASSSYRGGSEAFF. Written as DNA, the CDR3 is TGTGCCAGCAGCTCCTACAGGGGCGGGAGTGAAGCTTTCTTT. The variable domain in full, with the rest retrieved from reference TRBV7-9 and TRBJ1-1, is DTGVSQNPRHKITKRGQNVTFRCDPISEHNRLYWYRQTLGQGPEFLTYFQNEAQLEKSRLLSDRFSAERPKGSFSTLEIQRTEQGDSAMYLCASSSYRGGSEAFFGQGTRLTVV.

This rearrangement joins TRBV6-6 to TRBJ2-1, with D tentatively TRBD1 (6 bases). The V gene's germline CDR1 is MNHNY and CDR2 SVGAGI (reference sequence). The CDR3 sequence is 14 residues long. V was cut by 6 bases and J by 7 bases, with 16 bases left in between. The CDR3 spells CASSPPGQRNEQFF. For the CDR3, the DNA is TGTGCCAGCAGCCCGCCCGGACAGCGGAATGAGCAGTTCTTC.

The genes are TRBV2 and TRBJ2-3; no firm D call. The CDR3 covers 14 residues. CDR1 SNHLY and CDR2 FYNNEI come from the germline V gene. Trimming removed 5 bases from V and 2 bases from J, with 11 bases in between. The CDR3 DNA reads as TGTGCCAGCAGTTCAGATGGGCCCACAGATACGCAGTATTTT. This codes for CASSSDGPTDTQYF.

This rearrangement joins TRBV5-1 to TRBJ2-1, with TRBD1 matching over 11 bases. The CDR3 runs to 14 residues. Looked up from germline, CDR1 is SGHRS and CDR2 is YFSETQ. The junction had 6 bases not matched to a gene; V was cut back by 7 bases and J by 6 bases. For the CDR3, the DNA is TGCGCCAGCTGCCCTGGGACAGGGGGCAATGAGCAGTTCTTC. This codes for CASCPGTGGNEQFF.

This chain links TRBV9 with TRBJ2-1; D tentatively fits TRBD1 or TRBD2 (5 bases each). Trimming stripped 3 bases from V and 3 bases from J, with 7 bases between. CDR1 and CDR2 (germline): SGDLS, YYNGEE. This CDR3 is built from 13 residues. The chain's CDR3 is CASSGGYYNEQFF. The DNA for the CDR3 is TGTGCCAGCAGCGGGGGGTACTACAATGAGCAGTTCTTC.

The J gene is TRBJ1-2, the V gene TRBV11-3; TRBD1 aligns across 8 bases. V trimming: 1 base; J trimming: 6 bases; junction bases outside the gene matches: 7. Germline-derived CDR1 and CDR2 are SGHNT and YENEEA. The CDR3 loop spans 15 amino acids. Here the CDR3 DNA reads TGTGCCAGCAGCTTAGTAACAGGGGGGCCCCATGGCTACACCTTC. Translating it yields CASSLVTGGPHGYTF. The variable domain in full, completed from reference TRBV11-3 and TRBJ1-2, reads EAGVVQSPRYKIIEKKQPVAFWCNPISGHNTLYWYLQNLGQGPELLIRYENEEAVDDSQLPKDRFSAERLKGVDSTLKIQPAELGDSAVYLCASSLVTGGPHGYTFGSGTRLTVV.

The V call is TRBV4-2, the J call TRBJ2-1; 11 bases are shared with TRBD2. Germline loops: CDR1 LGHNA, CDR2 YNFKEQ. V was pared by 0 bases and J by 7 bases, with 5 bases of the junction left unmatched. CDR3 length: 16 residues. DNA of the CDR3: TGTGCCAGCAGCCAAGAAGGGACTAGCGGAGTAAATGAGCAGTTCTTC. Amino acid sequence: CASSQEGTSGVNEQFF.

A single count supports this clone. The V and J genes are TRBV5-1 and TRBJ1-6; D is unresolved. From germline, CDR1 is SGHRS and CDR2 YFSETQ. V lost 0 bases, J lost 6 bases, and 10 bases lay in between. The length of the CDR3 is 15 residues. The CDR3 loop is CASSLGAGSNSPLHF. Written as DNA, the CDR3 is TGCGCCAGCAGCTTGGGGGCAGGATCTAATTCACCCCTCCACTTT.

This chain uses TRBV4-3 with TRBJ2-7, with 7 bases aligning to TRBD1. V was pared by 3 bases and J by 2 bases, with 4 bases of the junction left unmatched. CDR3 length: 14 amino acids. Germline values: CDR1 LGHNA, CDR2 YSLEER. The CDR3: CASSHTTGAYEQYF. The CDR3 DNA reads as TGCGCCAGCAGCCACACAACAGGGGCCTACGAGCAGTACTTC.

The V and J genes are TRBV2 and TRBJ2-6; TRBD2 agrees at 11 bases. This CDR3 region has 18 residues. Germline V gene data show CDR1 as SNHLY and CDR2 as FYNNEI. With V trimmed by 4 bases and J by 2 bases, 7 bases remained unmatched. The CDR3 DNA sequence: TGTGCCAGCAGTGGGCGGCTAGCGGGAGGACCTGGGGCCAACGTCCTGACTTTC. Residues: CASSGRLAGGPGANVLTF.

This chain connects TRBV28 to TRBJ1-2, with D possibly TRBD1 on 5 matching bases. V was shortened by 5 bases and J by 8 bases, with 12 bases between the two germline ends. The CDR3 extends over 12 amino acids. CDR1 is MDHEN and CDR2 is SYDVKM in the germline V gene. CDR3 sequence: CASSLRDGGYTF. CDR3 in DNA: TGTGCCAGCAGTCTACGGGACGGAGGCTACACCTTC.

This CDR3 reads CASSFPPSGTRETQYF. The DNA for the CDR3 is TGCGCCAGCAGCTTCCCCCCCAGCGGGACCCGGGAGACCCAGTACTTC. The chain employs TRBV5-1 and TRBJ2-5; TRBD2 matches at 7 bases. Trimming at V came to 2 bases and at J to 5 bases, leaving 12 bases not matched to a gene. The CDR3 is made up of 16 amino acids. The germline V gene has CDR1 SGHRS and CDR2 YFSETQ.

This clone was recorded a few times. The chain carries TRBV7-2 and TRBJ2-2, with 8 nucleotides matching TRBD1. Germline V gene sequence: CDR1 SGHTA, CDR2 FQGNSA. CDR3 size: 18 residues. V trimming: 1 base; J trimming: 5 bases; junction bases outside the gene matches: 12. CDR3 nucleotide sequence: TGTGCCAGCAGCTTAGTCCTTAGGGCAGGGGGCAAAACCGGGGAGCTGTTTTTT. Protein sequence: CASSLVLRAGGKTGELFF.

On this clone: A read error may produce the germline difference seen at one junction end. This chain uses TRBV28 with TRBJ2-3; a weak D match, TRBD2 (7 bases). Germline V CDR1 and CDR2: MDHEN, SYDVKM. This CDR3 is 14 amino acids long. CDR3 sequence: CASHYGGGPKFLNF. DNA of the CDR3: TGTGCCAGCCATTACGGCGGGGGCCCAAAGTTTTTGAATTTT.

About this clone: A read error may produce the germline difference seen at one junction end. The genes are TRBV7-7 and TRBJ2-1, with a weak D call TRBD2 (7 bases). The CDR3 consists of 14 residues. The germline V gene has CDR1 SSHAT and CDR2 FNYEAQ (reference sequence). CDR3 in amino acids: CASSKGGDYNEQFF. The CDR3 DNA follows: TGTGCTAGCAGCAAAGGGGGGGACTACAATGAGCAGTTCTTC.